Here is one T cell receptor beta chain with its context. No cognate antigen has been identified for it. Base quality data are lacking; no much larger clone is found one base away. The cohort comprised 550 to 700 healthy bone marrow donors. At the time of sampling, every cohort member was nominally healthy, though immune exposures that went unrecorded were likely present. The donor was CMV seronegative and belonged to the group of around 350 seronegative cohort members. A peripheral blood sample was provided by each donor, and peripheral blood mononuclear cells were used for TCR beta sequencing. Genomic DNA was extracted from the blood cell samples with the Qiagen DNeasy Blood Extraction Kit. Library preparation was by the immunoSEQ multiplex PCR assay. For the multiplex PCR, a mixture combining 60 forward primers for TCR Vbeta segments and 13 reverse primers for TCR Jbeta segments was used. Amplification of the CDR3 region of rearranged TCR beta genes was performed with a multiplex PCR assay on genomic DNA. On the Illumina HiSeq System, the amplified TCR beta libraries were sequenced as 87-base-pair reads. Per the authors' processing: A later analysis tallied roughly 78 million unique TCR beta chains across the 600 to 700 repertoires, and around 12 million of those chains were shared by two or more donors. A nearest-neighbor algorithm error-corrected the raw reads and collapsed the reads into unique sequences, merging closely related sequences to remove PCR and sequencing errors. CDR3 sequences were aligned to IMGT reference sequences to assign V, D and J gene segments. For a sequence to be retained, a match of at least six nucleotides to both a V gene segment and a J gene segment was required. A rearrangement counted as productive if the CDR3 had no stop codons and remained in frame with V and J, and every other rearrangement counted as non-productive. Following IMGT convention, CDR3 was defined as the stretch from the second conserved V-encoded cysteine to the conserved J-encoded phenylalanine. In an earlier analysis of roughly 580 of the donors, sequences lacking an unambiguous match to a single V gene segment were excluded. In an earlier analysis of approximately 590 of the donors, V segments were called functional above 56.7% productive rearrangements and were called segregating when the between-donor standard deviation exceeded 5%. To diagnose cytomegalovirus status from the catalog of TCR beta chain sequences, a statistical classification framework was built. In a later analysis, V and J genes were assigned by comparing TCR nucleotide sequences against IMGT/GENE-DB human TR gene sequences. In a later analysis, CDR3 sequences and most-parsimonious VDJ recombination scenarios were assigned using the TCRdist pipeline. A later analysis defined each TCR beta chain by its CDR3 amino acid sequence plus V-gene family, and excluded reads lacking a unique V-gene family. As a way to deal with suspected cross-contamination and a sequencing artifact, a later analysis dropped nearly 600 nucleotide sequences that were highly shared and had low generation probability. For each public chain, a later analysis derived a clonal expansion index from normalized ranks of inferred template counts within each repertoire. In a later analysis, generation probabilities were computed with a VDJ recombination model fitted to out-of-frame rearrangements, and the resulting probabilities were checked against IGoR. Hypergeometric tests were used in a later analysis to score TCR-TCR, TCR-HLA and TCR-CMV co-occurrence, with a repertoire-size bias correction applied to the TCR pairs. False discovery rates were estimated in a later analysis by permuting HLA or CMV assignments 20 times. In a later analysis, co-occurring TCRs were grouped using DBSCAN, and TCRdist sequence similarity was added for clustering within HLA-allele-positive subsets. For co-occurrence clustering, repertoires with fewer than 30,000 or more than 120,000 public chains were excluded, along with five repertoires with anomalous nucleotide sharing. The table was pulled from immuneACCESS by TCRdb, which kept in-frame rearrangements only. Such tables lose some clones; where checked, under half of the loss comes from unresolved V genes, and the rest has no known cause. The V and J calls and clone size were taken over from that table, and D and trimming were inferred from the DNA. The sample table records 60,000 or so clones; approximately 80% of these occur just once. About 1.5% of the sample comes from the top ten.

These data come from a study of cytomegalovirus exposure and HLA in healthy donors (dated by TCRdb to about 2017). General notes on the study: An earlier analysis of roughly 630 of the donors reported approximately 290 Gb of sequence data and approximately 110 million unique TCR beta sequences from 150 million to 200 million T cells. All discovery cohort repertoires had been generated using a single sequencing platform. On average, 235,054 unique TCR beta nucleotide sequences were sequenced per donor among 398 genotyped donors of the cohort, with roughly 20% of those sequences being non-productive. A later genetic analysis used genome-wide SNP genotypes for about 65% of the 666 donors, treating that subset as a discovery cohort. The study combined high-throughput TCR immunosequencing, statistical association of individual TCRs with disease status, and machine learning to predict cytomegalovirus infection status. To study patterns of TCR occurrence, a later analysis re-analyzed previously published TCR beta repertoires from just over 650 donors and added high-resolution HLA genotyping. Donor age, sex, ethnicity and CMV serostatus were compiled together with the repertoire data. The number of donors typed differed by locus, with about 629-640 for A, B, C, DRB1 and DQB1, roughly 520 for DQA1, about 610 for DPA1, and approximately 470 for DPB1. Approximately 330 gigabases of sequencing data and around 80 million unique TCR sequences made up an early release that covered about 640 HLA-typed donors. Class I and class II HLA loci were covered by the typing at four-digit resolution. Because of strong linkage in the cohort, roughly five DR-DQ haplotypes were treated as single units for association and clustering. An earlier analysis of more than 450 of the donors used high-throughput TCR beta sequencing to judge whether each TCR beta V gene segment behaved as functional or pseudogenic. The genetic ancestry cluster associated with self-reported Caucasian donors included 81% of the 350 to 500 genotyped donors. Using immunosequencing, the study profiled T cell repertoires from 666 subjects and related those repertoires to cytomegalovirus serostatus. The study was designed to test whether signatures of past pathogen exposure could be identified by cataloging public T cell receptors. Besides the first cohort of 500 to 700 subjects, a separate validation cohort made up of 120 different subjects was used. Rather than drawing on any new phenotypic data, the later analysis identified candidate immune exposures from TCR beta sequences and the way those sequences occurred across donors. Study-wide conclusions, independent of this receptor: For the cohort, immune exposure information was limited to CMV serostatus. In a later genetic analysis, fewer N-insertions in productive TCRs were reported among donors in an Asian-associated ancestry cluster than the roughly 700-donor mean. A later analysis associated 16,951 TCR beta sequences with specific HLA alleles at a false discovery rate of 0.05. In a later analysis, HLA-associated TCR beta chains were found to be more clonally expanded and to have lower generation probabilities than equally common non-associated chains. When HLA alleles, especially DR and DQ, strongly co-occurred, attributing TCR associations to individual alleles was difficult. Correlated functional status among segregating V segments might be attributable to linkage disequilibrium, but an unknown experimental factor could not be ruled out. Some IMGT-functional V segments, including TRBV6-2 and TRBV6-3, could not be distinguished by the 87-base-pair reads and were therefore excluded. Because counts were too low, more than 15 rarely observed V segments, including chromosome 9 orphons, were left out of the earlier analysis of 587 of the donors. In vitro tests confirmed that a few of the cytomegalovirus-associated TCR beta chains recognize cytomegalovirus antigens. According to the authors, the approach could potentially be generalized to other disease states and immunological phenotypes. In the study, 164 TCR beta chains were listed as associated with cytomegalovirus. A later analysis found that most CMV-associated TCR beta chains appeared HLA-restricted, with HLA associations seemingly driven largely by CMV exposure. Most TCR sequences were seen in very few donors, while some public TCRs were found in many individuals. Because HLA typing was unavailable for some donors at each locus, only the typed subset was used in association tests. A further reported finding was that TCR beta sequences accurately predicted the HLA-A and HLA-B alleles for most subjects in the first cohort. An earlier analysis of 587 of the donors showed that most TCR beta V segments appeared in productive rearrangements either about 90% or about 30% of the time, which broadly matched IMGT annotations. In a later analysis, the rate of TCR association differed among HLA loci, with DRB1 alleles having the most associated TCRs and HLA-C alleles having the fewest. In a later genetic analysis, a missense DCLRE1C variant was associated with V-gene and J-gene trimming of TCR beta chains, and the association was replicated in an independent cohort. In a later analysis, several top co-occurrence clusters were reported to appear linked to parvovirus B19, influenza, CMV and Epstein-Barr virus. The classifier was reported to diagnose cytomegalovirus status with high specificity and sensitivity in both the original cohort and the validation cohort. In this cohort, only TCR beta chains were sequenced, and detectable features were limited by the absence of alpha or paired-chain data. A group of highly shared sequence variants was considered likely to be a technical artifact of the sequencing pipeline. Presence/absence analyses assumed roughly uniform sequencing depth across donors, an assumption that may not hold.

CDR1 WNHNN and CDR2 SYGVQD were looked up in the germline V gene (reference sequence). The CDR3 runs 13 amino acids, cysteine and phenylalanine included. Just CDR3 DNA is preserved here, 39 bases in frame from base 1. The V end gives up 7 bases and the J end 8 bases, leaving 5 bases in the junction not matched to a gene. Recombination linked TRBV10-1 to TRBJ2-1, and 10 junction bases match TRBD2. This TCR derives from a middle-aged man in good health and CMV-seronegative. Sequencing was performed on PBMCs. This receptor carries the CDR3 CASNSGGDDEQFF. The sequence in DNA is TGCGCCAGCAACAGCGGGGGGGATGATGAGCAGTTCTTC.